The next 13 T cell receptor beta chains were all read from a single sample in a study of naive and memory T cell subsets. Both TRBC1 and TRBC2 were covered by a beta constant-region primer of two equimolar oligonucleotides. TCRdb ran MiXCR on the UMI-ligation and nested PCR reads and lists one entry per CDR3 protein. The table includes 84,000 or so distinct CDR3 sequences, around 7% detected once. The specimen sequenced was central memory CD4+ T cells from blood. These receptors were obtained from a human donor in good health.

This clonotype has only a few counts. The V call is TRBV7-2, the J call TRBJ2-7; TRBD2 matches 10 bases. The V and J ends lost 5 bases and 7 bases, in that order; junction bases with no gene match: 8. There are 14 residues in the CDR3. Germline V CDR1 and CDR2: SGHTA, FQGNSA. The CDR3 loop reads CASSPQLAGVEQYF. In DNA form, the CDR3 reads TGTGCCAGCAGCCCCCAGCTAGCGGGGGTAGAGCAGTACTTC.

This chain joins TRBV19 and TRBJ1-1, with a weak D call TRBD1 (5 bases). Germline V CDR1 and CDR2: LNHDA, SQIVND (reference sequence). The CDR3 consists of 13 residues. Trimming removed 10 bases from V and 1 base from J, with 13 bases in between. CDR3: CATKQEANTEAFF. Here the CDR3 DNA reads TGTGCCACCAAACAGGAGGCGAACACTGAAGCTTTCTTT.

This clonotype was observed many times. The chain is built from TRBV5-6 and TRBJ2-3; D may correspond to TRBD1 or TRBD2 (5 bases each). Trimming left V 1 base short and J 4 bases short, with 22 bases between. Germline V CDR1 and CDR2: SGHDT, YYEEEE. This CDR3 contains 18 residues. Here the CDR3 DNA reads TGTGCCAGCAGCTTGAGCGCCGGGGCCTGGGCTCGATCAGATACGCAGTATTTT. Translation: CASSLSAGAWARSDTQYF.

The chain employs TRBV6-1 and TRBJ2-1, with 9 bases fitting TRBD2. V shed 4 bases and J 5 bases; nucleotides not matched to a gene: 6. In germline, CDR1 is MNHNS, CDR2 SASEGT. There are 15 residues in the CDR3. This CDR3 reads CASSALAGANNEQFF. The CDR3 region has the DNA TGTGCCAGCAGTGCATTAGCGGGGGCCAACAATGAGCAGTTCTTC.

Only a few counts were recorded for this clonotype. The rearrangement joins TRBV7-7 to TRBJ2-2, with a tentative D call TRBD2 (5 bases). The germline CDR1 and CDR2 sequences are SSHAT and FNYEAQ (reference sequence). This CDR3 is 14 amino acids long. The V and J ends lost 5 bases and 7 bases respectively, with 14 bases between them. CDR3 sequence (DNA): TGTGCCAGCAGCCCACTTAGCGCGAGCGGGGAGCTGTTTTTT. Translating it yields CASSPLSASGELFF.

This clonotype was seen many times. This sequence joins TRBV12-3 or TRBV12-4 and TRBJ1-3; a possible D gene is TRBD1 (6 bases). Trimming left V 5 bases short and J 2 bases short, with 10 bases between. This CDR3 comprises 14 residues. CDR3 protein: CASSPWTAGNTIYF. The CDR3 DNA follows: TGTGCCAGCAGTCCGTGGACAGCTGGAAACACCATATATTTT.

The table lists this clonotype with many counts. The V gene is TRBV7-2, the J gene TRBJ1-2, with a weak D call TRBD1 (5 bases). This CDR3 contains 16 residues. CDR1 is SGHTA, CDR2 FQGNSA, per germline. V gave up 2 bases and J gave up 4 bases, with 17 bases separating them. The CDR3 DNA is TGTGCCAGCAGCTTATCACCTGGGGCCGGAGGCTATGGCTACACCTTC. Its protein product is CASSLSPGAGGYGYTF.

This clonotype showed up many times. The chain combines TRBV7-9 with TRBJ1-2, with D hard to call. This CDR3 has 12 residues. V was cut by 1 base and J by 8 bases, with 8 bases left in between. Germline CDR1 and CDR2: SEHNR and FQNEAQ (reference sequence). The chain's CDR3 is CASSLERYGYTF. CDR3 sequence (DNA): TGTGCCAGCAGCTTAGAACGGTACGGCTACACCTTC. The full variable domain, its missing parts supplied by reference TRBV7-9 and TRBJ1-2, is DTGVSQNPRHKITKRGQNVTFRCDPISEHNRLYWYRQTLGQGPEFLTYFQNEAQLEKSRLLSDRFSAERPKGSFSTLEIQRTEQGDSAMYLCASSLERYGYTFGSGTRLTVV.

Many counts were recorded for this clonotype. The chain carries TRBV29-1 and TRBJ2-1; TRBD2 might be the D (5 bases). Trimming pared 6 bases from V and 7 bases from J, leaving 22 bases between. The CDR3 covers 15 residues. Germline V gives CDR1 SQVTM, CDR2 ANQGSEA. CDR3 amino acids: CSVPYPTGIGNEQFF. The CDR3 coding sequence is TGCAGCGTCCCCTATCCCACGGGGATCGGGAATGAGCAGTTCTTC.

The chain recombines TRBV24-1 with TRBJ2-3, with TRBD1 matching 8 bases. Germline CDR1 KGHDR, CDR2 SFDVKD. This CDR3 is 16 amino acids long. V lost 3 bases to trimming and J lost 9 bases; unmatched junction nucleotides: 13. CDR3 in DNA: TGTGCCACCAGTGATGGGCTATGGCAGGGGGCGCAAACGCAGTATTTT. It codes for CATSDGLWQGAQTQYF.

This clonotype was seen a handful of times. The CDR3 DNA reads TGTGCCAGCAGTTTACAGGGTGAGGGCTACACCTTC. It codes for CASSLQGEGYTF. The rearrangement links TRBV12-3 or TRBV12-4 to TRBJ1-2, with TRBD1 as a possible D gene (5 bases). The CDR3 extends over 12 amino acids. V was clipped by 2 bases and J by 8 bases, with 9 bases between them.

The J gene is TRBJ2-7, the V gene TRBV3-1; D tentatively reads TRBD1 or TRBD2 (6 bases each). Deletions cut 2 bases from V and 12 bases from J, with 17 bases between. The germline CDR1 and CDR2 sequences are LGHDT and YNNKEL (reference sequence). The CDR3 covers 13 residues. This CDR3 is CASSQPGAGRAYF. Written as DNA, the CDR3 is TGTGCCAGCAGCCAACCGGGGGCGGGTAGGGCGTACTTC.

The sample holds many counts of this clonotype. The chain recombines TRBV6-2 or TRBV6-3 with TRBJ1-5, with 7 positions matching TRBD1. Germline trimming cut 6 bases from V and 4 bases from J; bases unmatched to any gene: 12. The V gene's germline CDR1 is MNHEY and CDR2 SVGEGT. CDR3 length equals 16 residues. In DNA, the CDR3 is TGTGCCAGCAGCCACCGAGGACAGGCGGCGAATCAGCCCCAGCATTTT. Translation: CASSHRGQAANQPQHF.